This T cell receptor beta chain came from a study of blood T cell repertoires in COVID-19. CDR3 length: 14 residues. Germline V lookup: CDR1 ENHRY, CDR2 SYGVKD. The V gene end was trimmed by 10 bases and the J gene end by 0 bases; junction bases not matched to a gene: 8. TCRdb's copy holds only in-frame clones and misses some; the assay was immunoSEQ multiplex PCR. The repertoire holds 110,000 to 150,000 clones, with more than 80% as singletons. The chain combines TRBV10-3 with TRBJ2-7; 8 nucleotides line up with TRBD1. Sequenced: peripheral blood. The receptor comes from a human donor in a cohort sampled during active COVID-19. Here the CDR3 reads CATNRDRSSYEQYF. CDR3 nucleotides: TGTGCCACCAACCGGGACAGGAGCTCCTACGAGCAGTACTTC.